The sequence of this T cell receptor (beta chain) was determined in a study of T cell responses to AZD1222 COVID-19 vaccine. Regarding this clone: The antigen is not known.

Some clones are missing from TCRdb's copy, which holds only in-frame ones; the method was immunoSEQ multiplex PCR. The sample lists 95,000 to 100,000 clones; more than 85% were seen once. Trimming pared 5 bases from V and 0 bases from J, leaving 11 bases between. The CDR3 is made up of 14 amino acids. Germline CDR1 reads SGHNT; CDR2 reads YYREEE (reference sequence). Study-wide results and caveats: The study found vaccine-associated CD4 TCRs spanning spike, dominant at 160-218 and 743-854. The study reported that nearly half of spike-specific TCRs target unmutated variant regions.

This sample comprised peripheral blood, obtained on day 0 of AZD1222 vaccination. The V call is TRBV5-4, the J call TRBJ1-1, with a weak D call TRBD1 (5 bases). The sequence derives from an adult in good health. CDR3 sequence: CASSWAGMNTEAFF. Written as DNA, the CDR3 is TGTGCCAGCAGTTGGGCAGGGATGAACACTGAAGCTTTCTTT.